This T cell receptor (beta chain) is drawn from a study of CD8 T cells in ankylosing spondylitis. Study conclusions and caveats: Prior work had noted some motif variants in reactive arthritis blood and synovial fluid. As for the disease-linked clones, they showed a CD8+ phenotype and occurred at relatively low frequencies in peripheral blood. The study looked at matched synovial fluid samples from ankylosing spondylitis patients. Disease-linked clones were reported to be significantly enriched there. Ankylosing spondylitis blood appeared to be characterized by a TCR beta motif of about eight highly homologous variants.

The ends lost 0 bases at V and 6 bases at J; junction bases unmatched: 4. The CDR3 totals 15 residues. Germline V gene data show CDR1 as SGHRS and CDR2 as YFSETQ. One entry per CDR3 protein, called by TCRdb with MiXCR from the 5' RACE reads. The table lists some 92,000 distinct CDR3 sequences, 27% of them singletons. Note on this clonotype: Its matching antigen is unknown.

The chain couples TRBV5-1 to TRBJ2-1; 9 positions agree with TRBD2. This sequence was found in a male donor with ankylosing spondylitis or in good health (not recorded which). Sequenced: blood, either unsorted or a sorted T cell fraction (not recorded which). For the CDR3, the DNA is TGCGCCAGCAGCTTGGTTGGTAGCGGGGGCAATGAGCAGTTCTTC. This encodes CASSLVGSGGNEQFF. The full variable domain, its missing parts supplied by reference TRBV5-1 and TRBJ2-1, is KAGVTQTPRYLIKTRGQQVTLSCSPISGHRSVSWYQQTPGQGLQFLFEYFSETQRNKGNFPGRFSGRQFSNSRSEMNVSTLELGDSALYLCASSLVGSGGNEQFFGPGTRLTVL.